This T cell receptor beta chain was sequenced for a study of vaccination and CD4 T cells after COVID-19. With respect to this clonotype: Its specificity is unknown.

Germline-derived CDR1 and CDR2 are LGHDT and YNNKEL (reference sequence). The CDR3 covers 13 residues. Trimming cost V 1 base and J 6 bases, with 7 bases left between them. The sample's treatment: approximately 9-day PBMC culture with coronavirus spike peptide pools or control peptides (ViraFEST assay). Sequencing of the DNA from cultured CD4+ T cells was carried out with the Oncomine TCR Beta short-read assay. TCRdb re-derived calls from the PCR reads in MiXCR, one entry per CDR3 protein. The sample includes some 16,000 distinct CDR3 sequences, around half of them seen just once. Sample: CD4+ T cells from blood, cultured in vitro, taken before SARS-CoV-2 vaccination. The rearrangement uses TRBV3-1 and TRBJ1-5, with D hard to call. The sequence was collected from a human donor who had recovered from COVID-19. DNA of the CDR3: TGTGCCAGCAGCCAAGCGGTGGCTCAGCCCCAGCATTTT. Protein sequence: CASSQAVAQPQHF.